This TCR beta chain comes out of a study of STAT5B mutations in CD4+ large granular lymphocyte leukemia. The survey-level immunoSEQ assay was used. TCRdb keeps only in-frame clones here, not all; method: immunoSEQ multiplex PCR. The sample contains tens of thousands of clones, 81% of which appear only once. Study-wide findings and caveats: Approximately 25% of private leukemic clonotypes occurred rarely in other patients' non-leukemic repertoires. Patient CD4-sorted repertoires looked more clonal than healthy CD4+ repertoires, even without putative leukemic clones. Compared with healthy controls (2/35), patient top clones favored TRBV06 (8/27).

Concerning this clone itself: Its target is not known. Additional DNA sequences in this sample encode the identical CDR3.

The CDR3 has 15 amino acids. Trimming took off 0 bases at V and 0 bases at J, with 5 bases between the two ends. Germline V gives CDR1 ENHRY, CDR2 SYGVKD. The sequenced material came from CD4+ T cells from blood buffy coats. This clonotype originated in a human donor in good health. The rearrangement links TRBV10-3 to TRBJ1-4; D ambiguous. The CDR3 sequence is CAISESGPTNEKLFF. CDR3 sequence (DNA): TGTGCCATCAGTGAGTCGGGTCCAACTAATGAAAAACTGTTTTTT.